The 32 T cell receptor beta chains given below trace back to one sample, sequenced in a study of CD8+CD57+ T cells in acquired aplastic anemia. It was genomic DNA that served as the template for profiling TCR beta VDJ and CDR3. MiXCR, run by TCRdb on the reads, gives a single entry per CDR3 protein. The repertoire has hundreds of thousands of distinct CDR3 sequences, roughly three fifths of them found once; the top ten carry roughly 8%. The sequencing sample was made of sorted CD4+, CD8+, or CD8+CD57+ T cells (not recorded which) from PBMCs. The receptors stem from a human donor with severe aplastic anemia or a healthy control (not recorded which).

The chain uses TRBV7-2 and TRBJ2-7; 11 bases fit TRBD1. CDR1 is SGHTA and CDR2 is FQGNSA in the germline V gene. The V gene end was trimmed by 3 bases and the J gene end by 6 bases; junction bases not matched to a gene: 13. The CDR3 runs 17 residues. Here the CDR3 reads CASSLSGVGTGGLEQYF. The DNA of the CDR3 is TGTGCCAGCAGCTTGAGTGGGGTCGGGACAGGGGGACTCGAGCAGTACTTC.

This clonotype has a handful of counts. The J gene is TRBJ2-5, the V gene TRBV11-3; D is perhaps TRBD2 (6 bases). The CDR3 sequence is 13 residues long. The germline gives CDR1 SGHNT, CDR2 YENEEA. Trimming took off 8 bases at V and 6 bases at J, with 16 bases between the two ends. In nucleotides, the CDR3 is TGTGCCAGCGGGGGGTATCAAATGAAGACCCAGTACTTC. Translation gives CASGGYQMKTQYF.

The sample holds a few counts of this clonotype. CDR3 nucleotides: TGTGCCCCCAACGATCAACTGGGTTCCGGGGAGCTGTTTTTT. Translated: CAPNDQLGSGELFF. The rearrangement joins TRBV7-9 to TRBJ2-2; D is undetermined. This CDR3 comprises 14 residues. The germline V gene encodes CDR1 SEHNR and CDR2 FQNEAQ (reference sequence). The V end lost 11 bases, the J end lost 6 bases, and 19 bases lay between the germline ends. Variable domain in full (rest from reference TRBV7-9 and TRBJ2-2): DTGVSQNPRHKITKRGQNVTFRCDPISEHNRLYWYRQTLGQGPEFLTYFQNEAQLEKSRLLSDRFSAERPKGSFSTLEIQRTEQGDSAMYLCAPNDQLGSGELFFGEGSRLTVL.

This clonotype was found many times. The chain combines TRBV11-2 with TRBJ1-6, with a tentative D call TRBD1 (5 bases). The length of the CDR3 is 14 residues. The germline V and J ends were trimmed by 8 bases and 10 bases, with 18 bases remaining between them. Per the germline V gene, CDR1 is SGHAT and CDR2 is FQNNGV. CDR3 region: CASSLTGGKSPLHF. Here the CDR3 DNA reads TGTGCCAGCTCCCTAACCGGGGGGAAATCACCCCTCCACTTT.

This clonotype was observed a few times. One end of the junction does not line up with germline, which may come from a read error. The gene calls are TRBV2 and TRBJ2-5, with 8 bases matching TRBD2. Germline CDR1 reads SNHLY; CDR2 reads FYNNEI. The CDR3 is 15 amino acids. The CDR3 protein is CASRDTGLAQKTQYF. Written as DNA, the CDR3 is TGTGCCAGCAGGGATACCGGACTAGCCCAAAAGACCCAGTACTTC.

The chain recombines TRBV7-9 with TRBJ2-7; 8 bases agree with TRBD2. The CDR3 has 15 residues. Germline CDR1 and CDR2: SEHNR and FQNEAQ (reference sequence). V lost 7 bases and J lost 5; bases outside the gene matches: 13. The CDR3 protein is CASTRGGLGANEQYF. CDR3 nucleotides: TGTGCCAGCACTCGGGGGGGACTAGGAGCAAACGAGCAGTACTTC.

The CDR3 nucleotides are TGTGCCAGCAGGGGTGTCTTCACTGAAGCTTTCTTT. Protein sequence: CASRGVFTEAFF. The chain uses TRBV7-8 and TRBJ1-1; D is unresolved. Trimming removed 6 bases at V and 4 bases at J, with 9 bases between. The CDR3 is 12 residues long. Germline V gene lookup returns CDR1 SGHVS and CDR2 FQNEAQ. The full variable domain, in which reference TRBV7-8 and TRBJ1-1 provide the parts outside the CDR3, is GAGVSQSPRYKVAKRGQDVALRCDPISGHVSLFWYQQALGQGPEFLTYFQNEAQLDKSGLPSDRFFAERPEGSVSTLKIQRTQQEDSAVYLCASRGVFTEAFFGQGTRLTVV.

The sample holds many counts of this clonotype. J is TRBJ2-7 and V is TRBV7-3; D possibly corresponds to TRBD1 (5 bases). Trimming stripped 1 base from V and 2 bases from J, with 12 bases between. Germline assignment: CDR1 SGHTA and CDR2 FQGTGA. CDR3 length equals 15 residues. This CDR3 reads CASSLNQGAAYEQYF. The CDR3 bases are TGTGCCAGCAGCTTAAATCAAGGGGCCGCCTACGAGCAGTACTTC.

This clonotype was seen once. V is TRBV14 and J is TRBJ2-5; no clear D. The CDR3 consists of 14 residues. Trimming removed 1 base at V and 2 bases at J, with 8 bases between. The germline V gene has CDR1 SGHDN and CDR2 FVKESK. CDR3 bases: TGTGCCAGCAGCCAAGCGGCGCAGCAAGAGACCCAGTACTTC. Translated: CASSQAAQQETQYF.

The CDR3 region has the DNA TGTGCCAGCAGAGCGAGCCCGGGACAGGGTGACAATGAGCAGTTCTTC. Translated: CASRASPGQGDNEQFF. The rearrangement links TRBV2 to TRBJ2-1; the match to TRBD1 covers 9 bases. The CDR3 extends over 16 amino acids. V lost 6 bases and J lost 5; bases outside the gene matches: 11. Germline values: CDR1 SNHLY, CDR2 FYNNEI. The full variable domain, completed using reference TRBV2 and TRBJ2-1, is EPEVTQTPSHQVTQMGQEVILRCVPISNHLYFYWYRQILGQKVEFLVSFYNNEISEKSEIFDDQFSVERPDGSNFTLKIRSTKLEDSAMYFCASRASPGQGDNEQFFGPGTRLTVL.

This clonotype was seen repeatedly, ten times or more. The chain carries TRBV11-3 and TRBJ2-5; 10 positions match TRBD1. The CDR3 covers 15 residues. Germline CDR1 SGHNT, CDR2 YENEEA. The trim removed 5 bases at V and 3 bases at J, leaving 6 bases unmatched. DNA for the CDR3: TGTGCCAGCAGCCCGCCGGGACAGGGGAAAGAGACCCAGTACTTC. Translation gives CASSPPGQGKETQYF.

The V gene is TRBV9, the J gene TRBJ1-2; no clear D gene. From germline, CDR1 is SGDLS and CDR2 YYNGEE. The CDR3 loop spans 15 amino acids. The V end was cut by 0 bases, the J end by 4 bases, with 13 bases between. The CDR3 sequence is CASSVATDPVYGYTF. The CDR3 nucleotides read TGTGCCAGCAGCGTAGCTACCGACCCTGTCTATGGCTACACCTTC.

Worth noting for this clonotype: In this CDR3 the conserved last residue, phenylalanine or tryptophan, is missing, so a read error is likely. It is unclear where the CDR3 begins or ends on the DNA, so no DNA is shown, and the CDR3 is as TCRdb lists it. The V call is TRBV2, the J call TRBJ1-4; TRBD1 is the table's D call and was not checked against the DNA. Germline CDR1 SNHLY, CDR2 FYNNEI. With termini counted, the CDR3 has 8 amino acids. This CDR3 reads CASSDFGG.

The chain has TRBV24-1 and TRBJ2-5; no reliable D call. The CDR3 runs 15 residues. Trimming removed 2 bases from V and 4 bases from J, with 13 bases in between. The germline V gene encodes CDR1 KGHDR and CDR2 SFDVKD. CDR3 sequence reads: CATSDSSTAPETQYF. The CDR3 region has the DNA TGTGCCACCAGTGATTCATCGACGGCTCCAGAGACCCAGTACTTC.

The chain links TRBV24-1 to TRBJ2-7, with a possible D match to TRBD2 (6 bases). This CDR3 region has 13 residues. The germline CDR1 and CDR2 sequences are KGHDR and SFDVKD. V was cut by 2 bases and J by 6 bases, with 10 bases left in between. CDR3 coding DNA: TGTGCCACCAGTGATTGGGCGGGGTCCGAGCAGTACTTC. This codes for CATSDWAGSEQYF.

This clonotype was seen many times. The CDR3: CASSLGQGGEKLFF. For the CDR3, the DNA is TGTGCCAGCAGCCTGGGACAGGGGGGCGAAAAACTGTTTTTT. The chain carries TRBV7-9 and TRBJ1-4; 11 positions match TRBD1. V gave up 5 bases and J gave up 8 bases; unmatched junction bases: 4. CDR1 is SEHNR and CDR2 is FQNEAQ in the germline V gene (reference sequence). The CDR3 loop spans 14 amino acids.

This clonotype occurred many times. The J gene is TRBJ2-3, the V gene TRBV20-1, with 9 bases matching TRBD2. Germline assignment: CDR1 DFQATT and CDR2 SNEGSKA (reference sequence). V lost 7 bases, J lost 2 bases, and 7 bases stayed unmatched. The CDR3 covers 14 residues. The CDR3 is CSGSAGGLTDTQYF. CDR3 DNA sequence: TGCAGTGGGTCAGCGGGGGGACTCACAGATACGCAGTATTTT.

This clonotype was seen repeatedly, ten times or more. The DNA for the CDR3 is TGCGCCAGCAGGGAAGTCGCAGGACCGAACACTGAAGCTTTCTTT. It translates to CASREVAGPNTEAFF. The V gene is TRBV10-2, the J gene TRBJ1-1; no firm D call. Germline CDR1 is WSHSY and CDR2 is SAAADI. This CDR3 comprises 15 residues. Trimming cost V 6 bases and J 1 base, with 15 bases left between them.

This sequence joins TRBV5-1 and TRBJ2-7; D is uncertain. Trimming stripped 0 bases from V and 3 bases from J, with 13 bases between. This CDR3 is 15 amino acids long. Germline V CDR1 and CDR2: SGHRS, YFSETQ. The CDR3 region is CASSLDPAAVYEQYF. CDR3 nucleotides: TGCGCCAGCAGCTTGGATCCCGCGGCGGTCTACGAGCAGTACTTC. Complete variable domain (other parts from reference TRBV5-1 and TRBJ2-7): KAGVTQTPRYLIKTRGQQVTLSCSPISGHRSVSWYQQTPGQGLQFLFEYFSETQRNKGNFPGRFSGRQFSNSRSEMNVSTLELGDSALYLCASSLDPAAVYEQYFGPGTRLTVT.

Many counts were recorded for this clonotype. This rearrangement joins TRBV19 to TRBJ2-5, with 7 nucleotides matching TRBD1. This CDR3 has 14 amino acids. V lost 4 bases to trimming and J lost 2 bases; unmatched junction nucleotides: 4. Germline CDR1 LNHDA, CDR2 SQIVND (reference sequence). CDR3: CASSKQGWQETQYF. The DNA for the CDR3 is TGTGCCAGTAGTAAACAGGGGTGGCAAGAGACCCAGTACTTC.

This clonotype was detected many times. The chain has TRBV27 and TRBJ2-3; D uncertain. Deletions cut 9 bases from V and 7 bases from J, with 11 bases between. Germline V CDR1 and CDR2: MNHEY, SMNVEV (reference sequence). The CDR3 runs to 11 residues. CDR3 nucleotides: TGTGCCAGTACGACCGGCCATACGCAGTATTTT. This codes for CASTTGHTQYF.

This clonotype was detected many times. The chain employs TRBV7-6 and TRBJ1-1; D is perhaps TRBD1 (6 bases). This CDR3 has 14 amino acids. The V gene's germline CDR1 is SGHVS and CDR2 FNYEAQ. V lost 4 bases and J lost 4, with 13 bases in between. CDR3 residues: CASSWGQSGTEAFF. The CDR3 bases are TGTGCCAGCAGCTGGGGACAATCGGGCACTGAAGCTTTCTTT.

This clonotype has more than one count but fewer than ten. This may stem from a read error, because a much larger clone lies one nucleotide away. Here the CDR3 reads CASGQSIQGSTDTQYF. The CDR3, as DNA: TGTGCCAGCGGCCAATCCATACAGGGTAGCACAGATACGCAGTATTTT. V gene TRBV3-1 combines with J gene TRBJ2-3; perhaps TRBD1 as D (6 bases). Per germline, CDR1 LGHDT and CDR2 YNNKEL (reference sequence). The CDR3 is made up of 16 amino acids.

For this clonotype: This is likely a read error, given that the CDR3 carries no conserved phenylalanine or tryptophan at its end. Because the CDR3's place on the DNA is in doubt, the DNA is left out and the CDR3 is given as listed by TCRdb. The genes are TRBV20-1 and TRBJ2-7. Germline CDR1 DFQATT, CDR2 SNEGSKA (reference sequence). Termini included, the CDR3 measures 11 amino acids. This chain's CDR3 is CSAEGRRLKTL.

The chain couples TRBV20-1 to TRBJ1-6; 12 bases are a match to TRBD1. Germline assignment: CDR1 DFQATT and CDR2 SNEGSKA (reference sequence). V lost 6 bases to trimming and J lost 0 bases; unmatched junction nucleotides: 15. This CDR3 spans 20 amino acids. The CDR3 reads CSAVRFTGTGGNSYNSPLHF. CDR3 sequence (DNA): TGCAGTGCCGTTAGATTTACCGGGACAGGGGGCAACTCCTATAATTCACCCCTCCACTTT.

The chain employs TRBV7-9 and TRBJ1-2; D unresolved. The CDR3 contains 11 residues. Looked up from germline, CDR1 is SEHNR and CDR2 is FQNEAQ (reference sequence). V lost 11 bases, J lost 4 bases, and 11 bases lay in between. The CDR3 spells CAGGVSYGYTF. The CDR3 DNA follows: TGTGCCGGAGGTGTAAGCTATGGCTACACCTTC.

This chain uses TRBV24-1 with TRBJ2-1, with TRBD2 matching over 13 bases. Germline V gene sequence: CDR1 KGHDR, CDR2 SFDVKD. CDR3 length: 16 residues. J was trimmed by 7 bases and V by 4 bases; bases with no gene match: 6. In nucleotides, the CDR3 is TGTGCCACCAGTGACCCGACTAGCGGGAGGCGAAATGAGCAGTTCTTC. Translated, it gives CATSDPTSGRRNEQFF.

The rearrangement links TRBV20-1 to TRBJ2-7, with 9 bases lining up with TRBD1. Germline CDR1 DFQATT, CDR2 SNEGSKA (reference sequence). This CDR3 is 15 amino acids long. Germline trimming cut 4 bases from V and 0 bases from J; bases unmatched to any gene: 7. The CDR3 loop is CSANAGTGISYEQYF. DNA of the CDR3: TGCAGTGCTAATGCAGGGACAGGGATCTCCTACGAGCAGTACTTC.

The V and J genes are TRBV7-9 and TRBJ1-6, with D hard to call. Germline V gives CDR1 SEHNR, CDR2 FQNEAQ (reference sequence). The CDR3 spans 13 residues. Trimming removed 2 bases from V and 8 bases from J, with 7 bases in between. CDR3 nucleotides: TGTGCCAGCAGCTTATCCGGGGATTCACCCCTCCACTTT. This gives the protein CASSLSGDSPLHF.

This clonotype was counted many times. The CDR3 coding sequence is TGTGCCAGCAGCTTCAACTCCTACGAGCAGTACTTC. It yields the protein CASSFNSYEQYF. V and J are TRBV7-2 and TRBJ2-7; D uncertain. The CDR3 runs to 12 residues. The germline V gene has CDR1 SGHTA and CDR2 FQGNSA. V was trimmed by 3 bases and J by 0 bases, leaving 3 bases between them.

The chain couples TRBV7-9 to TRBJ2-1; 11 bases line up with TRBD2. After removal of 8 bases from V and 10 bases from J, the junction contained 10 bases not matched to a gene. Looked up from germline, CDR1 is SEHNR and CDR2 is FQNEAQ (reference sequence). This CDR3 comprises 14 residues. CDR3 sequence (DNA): TGTGCCAGCGGGATTAGCGGGGGGGCCGGAGAGCAGTTCTTC. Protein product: CASGISGGAGEQFF.

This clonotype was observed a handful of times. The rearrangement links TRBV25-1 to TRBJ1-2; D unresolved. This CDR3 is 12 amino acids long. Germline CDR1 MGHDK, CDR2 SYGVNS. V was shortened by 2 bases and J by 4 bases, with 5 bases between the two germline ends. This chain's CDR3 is CASSEALYGYTF. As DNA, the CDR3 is TGTGCCAGCAGTGAAGCTCTCTATGGCTACACCTTC.